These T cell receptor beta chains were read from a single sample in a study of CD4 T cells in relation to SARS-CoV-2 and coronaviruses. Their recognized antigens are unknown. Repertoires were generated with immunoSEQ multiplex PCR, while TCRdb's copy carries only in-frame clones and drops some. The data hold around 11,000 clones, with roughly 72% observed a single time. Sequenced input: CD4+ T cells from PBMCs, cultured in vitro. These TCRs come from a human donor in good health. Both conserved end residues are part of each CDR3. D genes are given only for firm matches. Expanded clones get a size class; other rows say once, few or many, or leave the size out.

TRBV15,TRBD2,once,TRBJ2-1,TGTGCCACCAGCAGAGACCAGGGACTAGCGGGAGGCCGGGGGCAGTTCTTC,CATSRDQGLAGGRGQFF
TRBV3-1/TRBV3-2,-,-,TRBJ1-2,TGTGCCAGCAGCCTCCAATCCCTGGGGGGGGCAGATGGCTACACCTTC,CASSLQSLGGADGYTF
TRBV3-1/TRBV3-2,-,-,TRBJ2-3,TGTGCCAGCAGCCAAGATGGGGGCAGGGTCACAGATACGCAGTATTTT,CASSQDGGRVTDTQYF
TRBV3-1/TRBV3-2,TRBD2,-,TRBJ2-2,TGTGCCAGCAGACGGACTAGCGGGGTGTCCACCGGGGAGCTGTTTTTT,CASRRTSGVSTGELFF
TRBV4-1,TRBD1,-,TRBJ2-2,TGCGCCAGCAGCCCGGACAGGGTGAACCCCGGGGAGCTGTTTTTT,CASSPDRVNPGELFF
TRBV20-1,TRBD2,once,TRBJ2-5,TGCAGTGCTAGTAGCGGGAGAGTGGAGACCCAGTACTTC,CSASSGRVETQYF
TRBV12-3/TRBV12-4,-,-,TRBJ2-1,TGTGCCAGCAGTTTCGGGCCGGGACTTGAGCAGTTCTTC,CASSFGPGLEQFF
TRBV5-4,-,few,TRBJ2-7,TGTGCCAGCAGCTTGAAACAGGGCCCCTACGAGCAGTACTTC,CASSLKQGPYEQYF
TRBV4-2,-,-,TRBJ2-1,TGTGCCAGCAGCCAGAGGGGACTGGACCACAGTGAGCAGTTCTTC,CASSQRGLDHSEQFF
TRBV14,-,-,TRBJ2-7,TGTGCCAGCAGCCAAGGCGGAGGAGGGGGCTGGCGGGAGCAGTACTTC,CASSQGGGGGWREQYF
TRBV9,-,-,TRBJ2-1,TGTGCCAGCAGCTATGGCCCAGGAGGGGCCTACAATGAGCAGTTCTTC,CASSYGPGGAYNEQFF
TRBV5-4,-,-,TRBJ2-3,TGTGCCAGCAGACGTACCTACAGGGTAGACACAGATACGCAGTATTTT,CASRRTYRVDTDTQYF
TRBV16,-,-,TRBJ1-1,TGTGCCAGCAGCCTCAAATCCAGGGCGGGGGGCACTGAAGCTTTCTTT,CASSLKSRAGGTEAFF
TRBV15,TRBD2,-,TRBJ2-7,TGTGCCACCAGCAGAGATTATAGCGGGAGCTACGAGCAGTACTTC,CATSRDYSGSYEQYF
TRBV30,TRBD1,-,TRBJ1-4,TGTGCCTGGATCCCCCAGGGGGCGGGATGGAGTCGTGAAAAACTGTTTTTT,CAWIPQGAGWSREKLFF
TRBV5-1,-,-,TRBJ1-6,TGCGCCAGCAGCCAGATGGGACAAACGGGAGGGACACCCCTCCACTTT,CASSQMGQTGGTPLHF
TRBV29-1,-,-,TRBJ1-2,TGCAGCGCCCAGGGGTGGTATGGCTACACCTTC,CSAQGWYGYTF
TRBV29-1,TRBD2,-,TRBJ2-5,TGCAGCGTTCTCGCTAGCGGAAAAGAGACCCAGTACTTC,CSVLASGKETQYF
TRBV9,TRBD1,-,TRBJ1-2,TGTGCCAGCAGCCCTGACAGGGGTGGAGGCTACACCTTC,CASSPDRGGGYTF
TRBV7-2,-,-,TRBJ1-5,TGTGCCAGCAGCTTGTGGGTCAGCAATCAGCCCCAGCATTTT,CASSLWVSNQPQHF
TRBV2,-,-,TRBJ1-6,TGTGCCAGCAGTGAAGAGACAGGCGGGGATTCACCCCTCCACTTT,CASSEETGGDSPLHF
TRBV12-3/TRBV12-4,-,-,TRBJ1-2,TGTGCCAGCAGTTTAAGGGGTTTTAGTGGCTACACCTTC,CASSLRGFSGYTF
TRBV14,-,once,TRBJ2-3,TGTGCCAGCAGCCCACAATGGGATACGCAGTATTTT,CASSPQWDTQYF
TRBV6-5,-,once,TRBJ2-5,TGTGCCAGCAGAAAACAGTCACCCGGGGAGACCCAGTACTTC,CASRKQSPGETQYF
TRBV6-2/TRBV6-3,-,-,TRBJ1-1,TGTGCCAGCAGTCGGACCAGGGAAGGAACTGAAGCTTTCTTT,CASSRTREGTEAFF
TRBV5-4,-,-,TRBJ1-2,TGTGCCAGCACCCTCGGGGGGCTTAAGGATGGCTACACCTTC,CASTLGGLKDGYTF
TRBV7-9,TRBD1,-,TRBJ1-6,TGTGCCAGCAGCTCCGGGACAGGGGTTGGTTCACCCCTCCACTTT,CASSSGTGVGSPLHF
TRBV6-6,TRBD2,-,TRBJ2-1,TGTGCCAGCAGCCGAGCGGGGGGGCCGCGTAATGAGCAGTTCTTC,CASSRAGGPRNEQFF
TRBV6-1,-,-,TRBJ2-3,TGTGCCAGCAGTGATATTGGGGACACCATTTTAGATACGCAGTATTTT,CASSDIGDTILDTQYF
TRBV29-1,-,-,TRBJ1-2,TGCAGCGCCGGGGAACGGACGACATATGGCTACACCTTC,CSAGERTTYGYTF
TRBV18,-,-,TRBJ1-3,TGTGCCAGCTCACCAGTTCACTCTGGAAACACCATATATTTT,CASSPVHSGNTIYF
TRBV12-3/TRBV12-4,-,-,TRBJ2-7,TGTGCCAGCAGTTTAGTTGAACGGTCCGAGCAGTACTTC,CASSLVERSEQYF
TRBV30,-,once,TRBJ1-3,TGTGCCTGGAGTGTCCAATCTGGAAACACCATATATTTT,CAWSVQSGNTIYF
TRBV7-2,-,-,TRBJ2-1,TGTGCCAGCACCCCTGGACAGTACAATGAGCAGTTCTTC,CASTPGQYNEQFF
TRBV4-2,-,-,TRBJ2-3,TGTGCCAGCAGACCGGGACCCCGGGACACAGATACGCAGTATTTT,CASRPGPRDTDTQYF
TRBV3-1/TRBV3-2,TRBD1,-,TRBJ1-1,TGTGCCAGCAGCCAAGGTCTGAGCAGGGGGGCTGAAGCTTTCTTT,CASSQGLSRGAEAFF
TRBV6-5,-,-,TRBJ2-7,TGTGCCAGCAGTTACTCTGCTAGGGGGTACGAGCAGTACTTC,CASSYSARGYEQYF
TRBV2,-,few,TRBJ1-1,TGTGCCAGCAGAAACAGGGTCCGGAACACTGAAGCTTTCTTT,CASRNRVRNTEAFF
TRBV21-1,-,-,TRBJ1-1,TGTGCCAGCAATACGGACAGGTTTACTGAAGCTTTCTTT,CASNTDRFTEAFF
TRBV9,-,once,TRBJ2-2,TGTGCCAGCAGCGTACAGGGAAACACCGGGGAGCTGTTTTTT,CASSVQGNTGELFF
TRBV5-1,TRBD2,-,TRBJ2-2,TGCGCCAGCAGCTTGGAGGTAGCGGGAAACACCGGGGAGCTGTTTTTT,CASSLEVAGNTGELFF
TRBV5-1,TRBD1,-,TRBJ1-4,TGCGCCAGCAGCTATGGGAACAGGGGCGGCGAAAAACTGTTTTTT,CASSYGNRGGEKLFF
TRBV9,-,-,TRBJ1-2,TGTGCCAGCACCCAGGCTGGGACATTATATGGCTACACCTTC,CASTQAGTLYGYTF
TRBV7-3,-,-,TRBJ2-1,TGTGCCAGCAGCTTAATGGGACGGCACAATGAGCAGTTCTTC,CASSLMGRHNEQFF
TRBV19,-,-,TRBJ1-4,TGTGCCAGTAGTACATCCGGGACAAATTATGAAAAACTGTTTTTT,CASSTSGTNYEKLFF
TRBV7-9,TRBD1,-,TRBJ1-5,TGTGCCAGCAGCCAGACAGGGTCTCAGCCCCAGCATTTT,CASSQTGSQPQHF
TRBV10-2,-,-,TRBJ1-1,TGCGCCAGTCCCTCGGGCAGGGATAACACTGAAGCTTTCTTT,CASPSGRDNTEAFF
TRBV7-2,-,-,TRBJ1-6,TGTGCCAGCAGCGAAAGCAGGGTGGGGGGTTCACCCCTCCACTTT,CASSESRVGGSPLHF
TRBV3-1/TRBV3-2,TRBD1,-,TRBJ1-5,TGTGCCAGCAGCCCGGCAGGGGGTCTGGATCAGCCCCAGCATTTT,CASSPAGGLDQPQHF
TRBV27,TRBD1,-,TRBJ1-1,TGTGCCAGCAGCGACCTACAGGGGGCGCGGAACACTGAAGCTTTCTTT,CASSDLQGARNTEAFF
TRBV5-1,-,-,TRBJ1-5,TGCGCCAGCAGCGCTTGGGGGGGGGACAATCAGCCCCAGCATTTT,CASSAWGGDNQPQHF
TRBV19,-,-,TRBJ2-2,TGTGCCAGTAGTCAAAATGGGGCGAACGGGGAGCTGTTTTTT,CASSQNGANGELFF
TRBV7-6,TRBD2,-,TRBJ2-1,TGTGCCAGCAGCTCCCTAGCGGGGGAGCAGTTCTTC,CASSSLAGEQFF
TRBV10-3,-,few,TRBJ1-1,TGTGCCATTACCGGGACAACAGGAACTGAAGCTTTCTTT,CAITGTTGTEAFF
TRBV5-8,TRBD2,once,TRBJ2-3,TGTGCCAGCAGCCCGGGGACTAGCGGGAGTGTTGGCACAGATACGCAGTATTTT,CASSPGTSGSVGTDTQYF
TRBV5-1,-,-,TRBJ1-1,TGCGCCAGCAGCTTGGTGGGGGTCGACACTGAAGCTTTCTTT,CASSLVGVDTEAFF
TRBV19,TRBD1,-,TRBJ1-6,TGTGCCAGTAGGATGCGGACAGGGAAGACTTCACCCCTCCACTTT,CASRMRTGKTSPLHF
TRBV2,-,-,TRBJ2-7,TGTGCCAGCAGGAAGGGGGCGGGGGCGGCCTACGAGCAGTACTTC,CASRKGAGAAYEQYF
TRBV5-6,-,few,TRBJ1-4,TGTGCCAGCAGCTTAACGGTGAATGAAAAACTGTTTTTT,CASSLTVNEKLFF
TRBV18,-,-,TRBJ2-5,TGTGCCAGCTCACCTCTCGGAGGGGGCGGGGAGACCCAGTACTTC,CASSPLGGGGETQYF